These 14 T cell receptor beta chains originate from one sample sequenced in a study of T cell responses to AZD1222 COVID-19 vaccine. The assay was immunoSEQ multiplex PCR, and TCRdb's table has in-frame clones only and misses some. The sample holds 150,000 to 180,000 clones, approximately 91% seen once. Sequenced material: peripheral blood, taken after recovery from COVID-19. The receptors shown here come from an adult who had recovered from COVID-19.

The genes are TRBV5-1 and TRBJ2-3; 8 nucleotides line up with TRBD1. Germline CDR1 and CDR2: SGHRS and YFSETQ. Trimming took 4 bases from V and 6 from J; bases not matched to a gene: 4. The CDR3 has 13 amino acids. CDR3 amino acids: CASSGQGGDTQYF. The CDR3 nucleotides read TGCGCCAGCAGCGGACAGGGTGGGGATACGCAGTATTTT.

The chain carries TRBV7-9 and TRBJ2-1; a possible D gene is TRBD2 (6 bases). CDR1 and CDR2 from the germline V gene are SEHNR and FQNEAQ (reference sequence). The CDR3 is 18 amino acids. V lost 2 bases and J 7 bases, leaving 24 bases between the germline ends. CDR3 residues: CASSLLGGSSVTLNEQFF. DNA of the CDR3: TGTGCCAGCAGCTTATTGGGTGGGTCTAGCGTAACCCTGAATGAGCAGTTCTTC.

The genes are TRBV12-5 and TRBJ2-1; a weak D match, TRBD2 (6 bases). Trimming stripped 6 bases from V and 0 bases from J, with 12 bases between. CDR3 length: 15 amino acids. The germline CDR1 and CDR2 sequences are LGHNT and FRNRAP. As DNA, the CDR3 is TGTGCTAGTGGGCCTCCGGGACTCTCCTACAATGAGCAGTTCTTC. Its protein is CASGPPGLSYNEQFF.

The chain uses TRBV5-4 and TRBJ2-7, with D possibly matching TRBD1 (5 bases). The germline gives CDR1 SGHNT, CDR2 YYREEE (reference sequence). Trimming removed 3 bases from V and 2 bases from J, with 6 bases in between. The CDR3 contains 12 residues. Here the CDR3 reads CASSSTAYEQYF. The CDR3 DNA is TGTGCCAGCAGCTCGACAGCCTACGAGCAGTACTTC.

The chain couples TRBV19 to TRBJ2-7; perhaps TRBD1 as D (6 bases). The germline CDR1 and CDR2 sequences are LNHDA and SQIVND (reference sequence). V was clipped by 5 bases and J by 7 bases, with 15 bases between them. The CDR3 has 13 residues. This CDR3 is CASSQYRVGEQYF. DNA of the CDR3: TGTGCCAGTAGTCAATACAGGGTTGGAGAGCAGTACTTC.

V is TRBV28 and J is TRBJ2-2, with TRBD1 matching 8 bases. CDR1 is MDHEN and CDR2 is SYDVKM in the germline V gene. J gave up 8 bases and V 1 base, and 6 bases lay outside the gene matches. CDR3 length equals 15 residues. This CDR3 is CASSLSGGNSGELFF. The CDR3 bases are TGTGCCAGCAGTTTATCAGGGGGCAACAGTGGGGAGCTGTTTTTT. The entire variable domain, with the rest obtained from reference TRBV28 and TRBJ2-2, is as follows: DVKVTQSSRYLVKRTGEKVFLECVQDMDHENMFWYRQDPGLGLRLIYFSYDVKMKEKGDIPEGYSVSREKKERFSLILESASTNQTSMYLCASSLSGGNSGELFFGEGSRLTVL.

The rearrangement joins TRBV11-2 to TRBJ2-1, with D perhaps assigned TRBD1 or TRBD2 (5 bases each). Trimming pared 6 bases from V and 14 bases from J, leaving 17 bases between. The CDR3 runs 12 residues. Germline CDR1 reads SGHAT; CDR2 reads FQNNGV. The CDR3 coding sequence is TGTGCCAGCAGTGGTTCCGGGGCACTTAAGTTCTTC. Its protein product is CASSGSGALKFF.

The CDR3 region has the DNA TGTGCCAGCAGCAATCCGGGACTAGTGGCCGGGGAGCTGTTTTTT. The encoded protein is CASSNPGLVAGELFF. V is TRBV7-2 and J is TRBJ2-2; 8 nucleotides match TRBD2. The junction had 8 bases not matched to a gene; V was cut back by 5 bases and J by 6 bases. CDR3 length: 15 amino acids. Germline lookup yields CDR1 SGHTA and CDR2 FQGNSA.

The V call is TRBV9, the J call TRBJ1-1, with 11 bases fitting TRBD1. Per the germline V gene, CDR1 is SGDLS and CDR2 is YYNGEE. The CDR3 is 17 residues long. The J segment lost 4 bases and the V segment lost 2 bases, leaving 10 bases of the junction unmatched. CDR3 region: CASSVDPGQGVVTEAFF. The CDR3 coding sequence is TGTGCCAGCAGCGTGGATCCGGGACAGGGGGTTGTCACTGAAGCTTTCTTT.

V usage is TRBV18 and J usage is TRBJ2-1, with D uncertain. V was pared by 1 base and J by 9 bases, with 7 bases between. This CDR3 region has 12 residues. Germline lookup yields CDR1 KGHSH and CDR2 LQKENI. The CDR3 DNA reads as TGTGCCAGCTCACCACAGTCTAGTGAGCAGTTCTTC. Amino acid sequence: CASSPQSSEQFF.

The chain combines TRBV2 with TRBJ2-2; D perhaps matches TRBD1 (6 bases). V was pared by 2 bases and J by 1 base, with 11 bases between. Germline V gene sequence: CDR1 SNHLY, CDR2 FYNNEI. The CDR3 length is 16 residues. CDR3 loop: CASSERQAGNTGELFF. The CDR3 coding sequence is TGTGCCAGCAGTGAAAGACAGGCGGGGAACACCGGGGAGCTGTTTTTT.

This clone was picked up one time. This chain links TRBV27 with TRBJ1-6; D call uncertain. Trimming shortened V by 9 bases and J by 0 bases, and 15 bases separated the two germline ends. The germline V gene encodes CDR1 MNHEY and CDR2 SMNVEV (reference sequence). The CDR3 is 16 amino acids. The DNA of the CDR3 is TGTGCCAGTTCTTTTGGTCCCAGCTCCTATAATTCACCCCTCCACTTT. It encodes CASSFGPSSYNSPLHF.

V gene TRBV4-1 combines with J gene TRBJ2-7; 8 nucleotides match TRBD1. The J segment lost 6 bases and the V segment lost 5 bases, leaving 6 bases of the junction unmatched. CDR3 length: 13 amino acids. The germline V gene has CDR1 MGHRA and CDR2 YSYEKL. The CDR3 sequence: CASSGQGAGEQYF. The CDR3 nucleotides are TGCGCCAGCAGCGGTCAGGGGGCGGGCGAGCAGTACTTC.

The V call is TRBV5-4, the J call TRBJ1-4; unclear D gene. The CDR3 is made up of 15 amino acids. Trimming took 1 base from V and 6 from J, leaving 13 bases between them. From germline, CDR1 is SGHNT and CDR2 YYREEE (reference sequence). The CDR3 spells CASSLKEGGDEKLFF. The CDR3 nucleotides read TGTGCCAGCAGCTTGAAGGAGGGTGGCGATGAAAAACTGTTTTTT.